The T cell receptor (beta chain) described here comes from a study of cytomegalovirus exposure and HLA in healthy donors. Whole-study context: Caucasian-associated ancestry cluster membership applied to approximately 80% of around 400 genotyped donors.

This clone showed up just once. The antigen remains undetermined. Study-level findings and limits: A classifier reportedly called cytomegalovirus status with high sensitivity and specificity. The majority of CMV-associated TCR beta chains were reported as apparently HLA-restricted in a later analysis. TCR beta chain V- and J-gene trimming was linked, in a later analysis, to a missense variant in DCLRE1C.

Trimming cost V 0 bases and J 3 bases, with 7 bases left between them. Germline V gene data show CDR1 as SGDLS and CDR2 as YYNGEE. The CDR3 loop spans 14 amino acids. Use of 60 Vbeta and 13 Jbeta primers characterized the PCR. Clones were read by immunoSEQ multiplex PCR, and TCRdb kept only the in-frame ones, dropping some. Of around 130,000 clones in the sample, 75% to 85% were seen once. The rearrangement uses TRBV9 and TRBJ2-1, with D unclear. The receptor was isolated from a young man in good health and CMV-seronegative. Sequenced input: PBMCs. CDR3 nucleotides: TGTGCCAGCAGCGTAGCACCAGGCTACAATGAGCAGTTCTTC. This codes for CASSVAPGYNEQFF.